Below, one TCR beta chain is given with its context. The repertoire was sequenced with immunoSEQ multiplex PCR; TCRdb's copy has only in-frame clones and lacks some. The sample records around 240,000 clones, around 90% being singletons. Participants were aged about 18 to 90 years, lived in 24 US areas, and enrolled virtually. Grouping used clinical history reported by participants in a survey and questionnaire. The data derive from a study of blood T cell repertoires in COVID-19. The wider study: From T cells, B-cell-depleted T cells, or PBMCs came the material, which was cDNA or gDNA.

Source material: PBMCs or T cells enriched from blood (not recorded which). This clonotype was sampled from a human donor in a cohort exposed to, infected with or recovered from COVID-19 (not recorded which). The donor label of this sample is uncertain.

CDR3 protein: CASGLVMGQDRTYGSGNGYTF. CDR3 DNA: TGTGCTAGTGGTTTGGTAATGGGACAGGACCGTACCTATGGCTCGGGGAATGGCTACACCTTC. The rearrangement links TRBV12-5 to TRBJ1-2; TRBD1 agrees at 8 bases. The CDR3 is 21 amino acids. Germline values: CDR1 LGHNT, CDR2 FRNRAP. Trimming took 0 bases from V and 6 from J; bases not matched to a gene: 24.